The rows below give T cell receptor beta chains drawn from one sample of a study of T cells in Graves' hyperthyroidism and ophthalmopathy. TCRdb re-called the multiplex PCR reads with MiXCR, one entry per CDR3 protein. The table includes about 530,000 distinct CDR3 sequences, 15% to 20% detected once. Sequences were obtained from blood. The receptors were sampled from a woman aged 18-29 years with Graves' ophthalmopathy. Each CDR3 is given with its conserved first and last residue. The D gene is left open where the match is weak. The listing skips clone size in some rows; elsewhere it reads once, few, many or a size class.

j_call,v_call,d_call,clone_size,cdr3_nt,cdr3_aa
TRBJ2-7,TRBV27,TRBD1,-,TGTGCCAGCAGTTTTAGTGGACAGGGATTCTACGAGCAGTACTTC,CASSFSGQGFYEQYF
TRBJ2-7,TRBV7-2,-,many,TGTGCCAGCAGCTTAGGCGTGGACTACGAGCAGTACTTC,CASSLGVDYEQYF
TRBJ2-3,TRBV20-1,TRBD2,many,TGCAGTGCTGATATTAGCGGGAGGACAGGGGATACGCAGTATTTT,CSADISGRTGDTQYF
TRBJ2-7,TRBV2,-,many,TGTGCCAGCAGTGCAAACCCAGGGGCCAGGACCTCCTACGAGCAGTACTTC,CASSANPGARTSYEQYF
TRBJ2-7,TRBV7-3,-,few,TGTGCCAGCAGCTTAGGAGACGGGCCTTCCTACGAGCAGTACTTC,CASSLGDGPSYEQYF
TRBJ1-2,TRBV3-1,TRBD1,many,TGTGCCAGCAGCCAAGGACCTGGACAGGGCGTATATGGCTACACCTTC,CASSQGPGQGVYGYTF
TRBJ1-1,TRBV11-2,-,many,TGTGCCAGCAGCTTAGTCGCGGCGGATTTGAACACTGAAGCTTTCTTT,CASSLVAADLNTEAFF
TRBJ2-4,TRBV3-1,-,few,TGTGCCAGCAGTCGGACATACCTAGCCAAAAACATTCAGTACTTC,CASSRTYLAKNIQYF
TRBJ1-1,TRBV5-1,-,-,TGCGCCAGCAGCCCCAATCCCCCCCCAGTGAACACTGAAGCTTTCTTT,CASSPNPPPVNTEAFF
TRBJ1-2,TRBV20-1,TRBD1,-,TGCAGTGCTAGAGAGGAGGTGAGGACAGGGGGAAAGACTGGCTACACCTTC,CSAREEVRTGGKTGYTF
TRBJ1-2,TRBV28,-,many,TGTGCCAGCAGTTTAGGATCGGCTAACTATGGCTACACCTTC,CASSLGSANYGYTF
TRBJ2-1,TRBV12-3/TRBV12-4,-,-,TGTGCCAGCAGACAGGGCCCTTTAGATGAGCAGTTCTTC,CASRQGPLDEQFF
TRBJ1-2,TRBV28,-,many,TGTGCCAGCAGCCCAGGACAGTCCTATGGCTACACCTTC,CASSPGQSYGYTF
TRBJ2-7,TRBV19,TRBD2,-,TGTGCCAGTAGTATCGGGACTAGCGGGAGGAACGAGCAGTACTTC,CASSIGTSGRNEQYF
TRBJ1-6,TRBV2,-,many,TGTGCCAGCAGTGAAGCCCCGAGTTGGGTGACTTCACCCCTCCACTTT,CASSEAPSWVTSPLHF
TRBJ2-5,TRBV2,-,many,TGTGCCAGCAAGGCCCAAGAGACCCAGTACTTC,CASKAQETQYF
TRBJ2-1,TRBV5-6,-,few,TGTGCCAGCAGCCCCGACTCGGGGTACAATGAGCAGTTCTTC,CASSPDSGYNEQFF
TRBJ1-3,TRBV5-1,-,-,TGCGCCAGCAGCAACAGGGCCCGGTCGGACACCATATATTTT,CASSNRARSDTIYF
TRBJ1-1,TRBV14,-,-,TGTGCCAGCGACGAGGGGGGCAGGAACACTGAAGCTTTCTTT,CASDEGGRNTEAFF
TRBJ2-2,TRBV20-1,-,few,TGCAGTGCTAGCGGGGGGCAGGGCTTCGGGGAGCTGTTTTTT,CSASGGQGFGELFF
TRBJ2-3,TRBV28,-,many,TGTGCCAGCAGTTTTTTCTCCAGCTTCCGTCGAAGGGACGGCACAGATACGCAGTATTTT,CASSFFSSFRRRDGTDTQYF
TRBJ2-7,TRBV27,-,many,TGTGCCAGCAGTTTATCGAATATGGGCTACGAGCAGTACTTC,CASSLSNMGYEQYF
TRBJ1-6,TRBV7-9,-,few,TGTGCCAGCAGCTTAGACAGGGAAAGATCACCCCTCCACTTT,CASSLDRERSPLHF
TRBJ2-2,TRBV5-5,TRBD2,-,TGTGCCGGCAGCTTGGCTAGCGGGGGGGCCACCGGGGAGCTGTTTTTT,CAGSLASGGATGELFF
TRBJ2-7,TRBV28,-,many,TGTGCCAGCAGCTTACAGACAGGCCCTCCCTACGAGCAGTACTTC,CASSLQTGPPYEQYF
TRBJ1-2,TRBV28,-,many,TGTGCCAGCAGTTTAGAGGGCTTTGAATATGGCTACACCTTC,CASSLEGFEYGYTF
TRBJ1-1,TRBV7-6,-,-,TGTGCCAGCAGCTTGAGGAGCTTTAACACTGAAGCTTTCTTT,CASSLRSFNTEAFF